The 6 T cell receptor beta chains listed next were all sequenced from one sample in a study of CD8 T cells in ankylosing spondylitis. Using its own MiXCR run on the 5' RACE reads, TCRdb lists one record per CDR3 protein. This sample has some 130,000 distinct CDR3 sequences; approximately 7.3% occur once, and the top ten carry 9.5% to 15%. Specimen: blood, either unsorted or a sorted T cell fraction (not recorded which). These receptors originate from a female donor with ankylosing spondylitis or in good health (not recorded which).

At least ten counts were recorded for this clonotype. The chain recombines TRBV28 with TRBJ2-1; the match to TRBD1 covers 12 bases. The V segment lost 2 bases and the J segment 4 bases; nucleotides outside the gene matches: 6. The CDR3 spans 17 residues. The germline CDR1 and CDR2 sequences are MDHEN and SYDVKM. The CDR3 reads CASSLGGTGGLYNEQFF. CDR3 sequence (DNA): TGTGCCAGCAGTTTAGGCGGGACAGGGGGCTTATACAATGAGCAGTTCTTC.

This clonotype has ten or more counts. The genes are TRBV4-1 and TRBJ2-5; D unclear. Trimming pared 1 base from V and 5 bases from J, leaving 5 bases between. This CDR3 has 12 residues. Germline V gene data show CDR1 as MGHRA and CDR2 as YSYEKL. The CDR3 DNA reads TGCGCCAGCAGCCAAGCGATGGAGACCCAGTACTTC. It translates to CASSQAMETQYF.

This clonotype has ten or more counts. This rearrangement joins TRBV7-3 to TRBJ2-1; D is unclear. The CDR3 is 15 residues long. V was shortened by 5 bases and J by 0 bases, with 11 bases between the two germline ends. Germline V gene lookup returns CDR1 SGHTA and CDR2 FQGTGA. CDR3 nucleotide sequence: TGTGCCAGCAGCCCACAGTCTAGCTCCTACAATGAGCAGTTCTTC. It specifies CASSPQSSSYNEQFF.

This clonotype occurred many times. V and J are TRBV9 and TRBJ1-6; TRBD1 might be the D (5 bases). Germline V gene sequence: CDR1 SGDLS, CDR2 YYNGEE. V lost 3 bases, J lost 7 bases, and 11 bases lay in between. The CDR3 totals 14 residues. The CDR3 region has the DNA TGTGCCAGCAGCGGATGGGACGGGAATTCACCCCTCCACTTT. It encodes CASSGWDGNSPLHF.

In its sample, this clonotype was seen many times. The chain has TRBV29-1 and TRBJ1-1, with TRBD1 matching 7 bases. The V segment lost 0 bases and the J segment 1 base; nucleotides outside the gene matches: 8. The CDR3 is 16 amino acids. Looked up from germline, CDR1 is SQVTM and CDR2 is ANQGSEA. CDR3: CSVEDSGRGTNTEAFF. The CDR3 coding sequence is TGCAGCGTTGAAGATTCGGGCAGGGGGACGAACACTGAAGCTTTCTTT.

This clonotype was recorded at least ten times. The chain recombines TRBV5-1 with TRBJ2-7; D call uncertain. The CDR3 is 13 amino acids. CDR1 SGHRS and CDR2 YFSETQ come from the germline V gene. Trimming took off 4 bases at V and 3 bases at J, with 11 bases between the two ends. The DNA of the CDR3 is TGCGCCAGCAGCGGGAATCAGGACTACGAGCAGTACTTC. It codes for CASSGNQDYEQYF.